Listed here are 20 T cell receptor beta chains from one sample, sequenced in a study of blood T cell repertoires in COVID-19. Assay used: immunoSEQ multiplex PCR; TCRdb lists only in-frame clones, some missing. The sample has about 210,000 clones; 80% to 85% are singletons. What was sequenced was peripheral blood. These receptors came from a woman of 80 years or more with COVID-19, enrolled during active disease.

The chain joins TRBV13 to TRBJ2-3; 7 positions match TRBD2. The germline V gene encodes CDR1 PRHDT and CDR2 FYEKMQ (reference sequence). V dropped 1 base and J dropped 0; count of bases not matched to a gene: 10. The CDR3 extends over 18 amino acids. The CDR3 DNA sequence: TGTGCCAGCAGCTTAGACGGGGTAGCGGGTATTAGCACAGATACGCAGTATTTT. Its translation: CASSLDGVAGISTDTQYF.

V usage is TRBV5-1 and J usage is TRBJ2-5; 10 bases are shared with TRBD2. The J segment lost 7 bases and the V segment lost 4 bases, leaving 13 bases of the junction unmatched. Germline V lookup: CDR1 SGHRS, CDR2 YFSETQ. The CDR3 extends over 16 amino acids. CDR3 coding DNA: TGCGCCAGCAGCACCTCATGGAGCGGGGGGGTGGTGACCCAGTACTTC. Its translation: CASSTSWSGGVVTQYF. The whole variable domain, filled in from reference TRBV5-1 and TRBJ2-5, reads KAGVTQTPRYLIKTRGQQVTLSCSPISGHRSVSWYQQTPGQGLQFLFEYFSETQRNKGNFPGRFSGRQFSNSRSEMNVSTLELGDSALYLCASSTSWSGGVVTQYFGPGTRLLVL.

This clone was seen only once. The rearrangement uses TRBV7-9 and TRBJ2-7; possibly TRBD1 for D (5 bases). Trimming cost V 1 base and J 4 bases, with 11 bases left between them. Germline CDR1 SEHNR, CDR2 FQNEAQ (reference sequence). This CDR3 has 14 residues. Written as DNA, the CDR3 is TGTGCCAGCAGCTTAGGGTCAGGGTCATACGAGCAGTACTTC. Protein product: CASSLGSGSYEQYF.

The chain uses TRBV11-2 and TRBJ2-5, with 9 bases identical to TRBD1. In germline, CDR1 is SGHAT, CDR2 FQNNGV. The CDR3 extends over 15 amino acids. The V segment lost 3 bases and the J segment 0 bases; nucleotides outside the gene matches: 2. CDR3 amino acids: CASSFGTGYQETQYF. The DNA of the CDR3 is TGTGCCAGCAGCTTCGGGACAGGGTACCAAGAGACCCAGTACTTC. The full variable domain, its missing parts supplied by reference TRBV11-2 and TRBJ2-5, is EAGVAQSPRYKIIEKRQSVAFWCNPISGHATLYWYQQILGQGPKLLIQFQNNGVVDDSQLPKDRFSAERLKGVDSTLKIQPAKLEDSAVYLCASSFGTGYQETQYFGPGTRLLVL.

For the CDR3, the DNA is TGTGCCAGCTCACCACTTTTCAGGGGCGCAGGCACTGAAGCTTTCTTT. This encodes CASSPLFRGAGTEAFF. The chain has TRBV18 and TRBJ1-1, with D tentatively TRBD1 (6 bases). Germline CDR1 and CDR2: KGHSH and LQKENI. V was trimmed by 1 base and J by 4 bases, leaving 16 bases between them. The CDR3 runs to 16 residues.

The chain recombines TRBV3-1 (or the pseudogene TRBV3-2) with TRBJ1-1, with D possibly TRBD1 on 5 matching bases. This CDR3 has 15 residues. V was trimmed by 3 bases and J by 6 bases, leaving 17 bases between them. Germline V gene data show CDR1 as LGHDT and CDR2 as YNNKEL (reference sequence). The CDR3: CASSQSSRGIPEAFF. The CDR3 DNA is TGTGCCAGCAGCCAGTCCTCTAGGGGAATCCCTGAAGCTTTCTTT.

The chain joins TRBV7-6 to TRBJ1-5; D possibly corresponds to TRBD1 (5 bases). CDR1 SGHVS and CDR2 FNYEAQ come from the germline V gene. The CDR3 is 14 amino acids. With 5 bases removed from V and 6 bases from J, the gap between germline ends came to 14 bases. The CDR3 bases are TGTGCCAGCAGCCCCGGACAAGCTGGTCAGCCCCAGCATTTT. This translates into CASSPGQAGQPQHF.

The chain is built from TRBV7-3 and TRBJ2-5, with D perhaps TRBD1 (6 bases). V shed 5 bases and J shed 7 bases, with 8 bases lying between them. Germline CDR1 is SGHTA and CDR2 is FQGTGA. The CDR3 has 11 residues. CDR3 nucleotides: TGTGCCAGCAGCCTAGGGGGGACCCAGTACTTC. This gives the protein CASSLGGTQYF.

The chain recombines TRBV28 with TRBJ1-1; 7 nucleotides match TRBD1. The CDR3 totals 14 residues. J was trimmed by 6 bases and V by 5 bases; bases with no gene match: 9. The germline CDR1 and CDR2 sequences are MDHEN and SYDVKM. DNA for the CDR3: TGTGCCAGCAGTAGGGGTCACACAGGGGCTGAAGCTTTCTTT. Translated, it gives CASSRGHTGAEAFF.

The chain links TRBV27 to TRBJ1-5; TRBD1 might be the D (6 bases). CDR1 is MNHEY and CDR2 is SMNVEV in the germline V gene (reference sequence). V gave up 5 bases and J gave up 2 bases, with 19 bases separating them. The length of the CDR3 is 17 residues. The CDR3 DNA follows: TGTGCCAGCAGTCTACTAGGGGGGGCTGAGGGCAATCAGCCCCAGCATTTT. As protein: CASSLLGGAEGNQPQHF.

The chain has TRBV9 and TRBJ2-7; perhaps TRBD1 as D (6 bases). From germline, CDR1 is SGDLS and CDR2 YYNGEE. V shed 0 bases and J shed 3 bases, with 10 bases lying between them. The CDR3 covers 14 residues. The chain's CDR3 is CASSVEPGVYEQYF. The CDR3 region has the DNA TGTGCCAGCAGCGTAGAGCCAGGGGTCTACGAGCAGTACTTC.

This chain connects TRBV28 to TRBJ2-5, with a tentative D call TRBD1 (5 bases). In germline, CDR1 is MDHEN, CDR2 SYDVKM. The CDR3 loop spans 15 amino acids. The V and J ends lost 6 bases and 2 bases respectively, with 16 bases between them. CDR3 loop: CASRGLKSQQETQYF. The CDR3 coding sequence is TGTGCCAGCAGGGGGCTAAAGAGCCAGCAAGAGACCCAGTACTTC.

The count of this clone is one. The chain combines TRBV2 with TRBJ1-5; D might be TRBD1 (6 bases). This CDR3 spans 14 amino acids. Germline-derived CDR1 and CDR2 are SNHLY and FYNNEI. V lost 5 bases and J lost 3, with 11 bases in between. The CDR3 loop reads CASSPWTDNQPQHF. For the CDR3, the DNA is TGTGCCAGCAGTCCCTGGACAGACAATCAGCCCCAGCATTTT.

V usage is TRBV25-1 and J usage is TRBJ2-5, with 10 bases fitting TRBD2. Germline values: CDR1 MGHDK, CDR2 SYGVNS. V dropped 10 bases and J dropped 5; count of bases not matched to a gene: 16. The CDR3 spans 16 residues. CDR3 sequence (DNA): TGTGCCACCGCCCAAGGGGGTAGCGGGGGGCGGGAGACCCAGTACTTC. It specifies CATAQGGSGGRETQYF. Supplemented by reference TRBV25-1 and TRBJ2-5, the full variable domain reads EADIYQTPRYLVIGTGKKITLECSQTMGHDKMYWYQQDPGMELHLIHYSYGVNSTEKGDLSSESTVSRIRTEHFPLTLESARPSHTSQYLCATAQGGSGGRETQYFGPGTRLLVL.

The chain employs TRBV20-1 and TRBJ2-3; D not certain. Germline V gives CDR1 DFQATT, CDR2 SNEGSKA (reference sequence). The V and J ends lost 3 bases and 1 base respectively, with 11 bases between them. The CDR3 has 14 amino acids. This CDR3 reads CSASRRSGTDTQYF. Here the CDR3 DNA reads TGCAGTGCTAGTCGTCGGTCCGGCACAGATACGCAGTATTTT.

This chain uses TRBV6-6 with TRBJ2-1; 11 bases fit TRBD2. The CDR3 has 13 residues. V lost 10 bases and J lost 10; bases outside the gene matches: 9. Per germline, CDR1 MNHNY and CDR2 SVGAGI (reference sequence). The CDR3 sequence is CATASGGYREQFF. Written as DNA, the CDR3 is TGTGCCACCGCTAGCGGGGGGTATCGAGAGCAGTTCTTC.

The gene calls are TRBV5-4 and TRBJ2-1; D ambiguous. The CDR3 runs to 13 residues. The germline V and J ends were trimmed by 4 bases and 5 bases, with 10 bases remaining between them. Germline-derived CDR1 and CDR2 are SGHNT and YYREEE (reference sequence). The CDR3 reads CASSPTSHNEQFF. CDR3 nucleotides: TGTGCCAGCAGCCCGACATCCCACAATGAGCAGTTCTTC.

This chain joins TRBV6-5 and TRBJ1-1; TRBD1 agrees at 11 bases. The CDR3 runs 16 residues. The V segment lost 2 bases and the J segment 8 bases; nucleotides outside the gene matches: 10. Germline V gene lookup returns CDR1 MNHEY and CDR2 SVGAGI. The CDR3 DNA is TGTGCCAGCAGTTACGAGCGAGGACAGGGGGCATTCGAAGCTTTCTTT. Amino acid sequence: CASSYERGQGAFEAFF.

The chain links TRBV12-3 or TRBV12-4 to TRBJ1-5, with TRBD1 matching 8 bases. There are 13 residues in the CDR3. V lost 5 bases and J lost 6; bases outside the gene matches: 3. CDR3 loop: CASSQGAFQPQHF. The CDR3 DNA is TGTGCCAGCAGTCAGGGGGCTTTTCAGCCCCAGCATTTT.

The rearrangement links TRBV10-3 to TRBJ2-7; D possibly corresponds to TRBD1 (6 bases). V was clipped by 7 bases and J by 1 base, with 11 bases between them. CDR1 and CDR2 (germline): ENHRY, SYGVKD. There are 13 residues in the CDR3. The CDR3 loop reads CAINREPSYEQYF. CDR3 nucleotides: TGTGCCATCAACAGGGAACCATCCTACGAGCAGTACTTC.